These 28 T cell receptor beta chains came from one sample sequenced in a study of T cell changes during pregnancy in multiple sclerosis (dated by TCRdb to 2018 to 2020). Libraries were made using the immunoSEQ multiplex PCR assay. This is the immuneACCESS table as TCRdb keeps it, with only in-frame sequences that have V and J called. A part of the clones is gone; compared with another copy, unresolved V genes explain less than half, and the rest is unexplained. Present in this sample are tens of thousands of clones, about 93% of which were seen just once. Of the sample, under 4.5% falls within the top ten clones. Sequences were derived from CD8+ T cells from peripheral blood mononuclear cells, sampled after pregnancy. The source is a female donor with multiple sclerosis, enrolled in a pregnancy study.

The rearrangement links TRBV7-9 to TRBJ1-1; 10 positions match TRBD1. The CDR3 extends over 16 amino acids. V trimming: 0 bases; J trimming: 2 bases; junction bases outside the gene matches: 3. Germline CDR1 reads SEHNR; CDR2 reads FQNEAQ (reference sequence). The CDR3 coding sequence is TGTGCCAGCAGCTTAGCCCGGACAGGGGGAAACACTGAAGCTTTCTTT. Its translation is CASSLARTGGNTEAFF.

The rearrangement uses TRBV5-5 and TRBJ1-1; the D gene is possibly TRBD1 (5 bases). CDR3 length: 12 amino acids. Deletions cut 5 bases from V and 7 bases from J, with 12 bases between. Germline V lookup: CDR1 SGHKS, CDR2 YYEKEE (reference sequence). This CDR3 is CASRTEGLEAFF. DNA for the CDR3: TGTGCCAGCAGAACAGAGGGACTTGAAGCTTTCTTT.

Only one count was recorded for this clone. The gene calls are TRBV9 and TRBJ1-1; D is undetermined. Trimming took off 1 base at V and 4 bases at J, with 17 bases between the two ends. This CDR3 is built from 16 residues. The germline gives CDR1 SGDLS, CDR2 YYNGEE. CDR3 in amino acids: CASSVSSGSASTEAFF. The CDR3 DNA reads TGTGCCAGCAGCGTATCCAGCGGGTCTGCCAGCACTGAAGCTTTCTTT.

This chain joins TRBV30 and TRBJ2-1; 11 positions match TRBD2. V lost 2 bases, J lost 8 bases, and 2 bases stayed unmatched. This CDR3 is 13 amino acids long. Per germline, CDR1 GTSNPN and CDR2 SVGIG (reference sequence). CDR3 loop: CAWSTSGRHEQFF. The DNA of the CDR3 is TGTGCCTGGAGTACTAGCGGGAGACATGAGCAGTTCTTC.

The chain links TRBV6-5 to TRBJ2-6; D perhaps matches TRBD2 (5 bases). The CDR3 extends over 15 amino acids. V gave up 10 bases and J gave up 2 bases, with 15 bases separating them. Germline V CDR1 and CDR2: MNHEY, SVGAGI. This CDR3 is CATLGWEPGANVLTF. In DNA form, the CDR3 reads TGTGCCACCTTGGGGTGGGAGCCTGGGGCCAACGTCCTGACTTTC.

The chain recombines TRBV4-1 with TRBJ2-2; D gene uncertain. The CDR3 is 14 residues long. CDR1 MGHRA and CDR2 YSYEKL come from the germline V gene. V was trimmed by 10 bases and J by 1 base, leaving 13 bases between them. The CDR3 loop is CAILPTVNTGELFF. The CDR3 DNA reads as TGCGCCATCTTACCTACAGTGAACACCGGGGAGCTGTTTTTT.

This clone was seen just once. The V gene is TRBV10-3, the J gene TRBJ2-3; 7 bases fit TRBD2. The germline CDR1 and CDR2 sequences are ENHRY and SYGVKD. The length of the CDR3 is 17 residues. With V trimmed by 4 bases and J by 0 bases, 10 bases remained unmatched. The CDR3 is CAISAQWRAGSTDTQYF. The CDR3 DNA reads as TGTGCCATCAGTGCCCAATGGAGAGCGGGGAGCACAGATACGCAGTATTTT.

The chain has TRBV7-2 and TRBJ2-1, with a weak D call TRBD2 (5 bases). V lost 1 base, J lost 7 bases, and 14 bases lay in between. The CDR3 covers 15 residues. Per the germline V gene, CDR1 is SGHTA and CDR2 is FQGNSA. The CDR3 spells CASSLVPSQRNEQFF. The CDR3 DNA reads as TGTGCCAGCAGCTTAGTTCCCTCTCAGCGGAATGAGCAGTTCTTC.

The V call is TRBV6-6, the J call TRBJ1-2, with D possibly matching TRBD1 (6 bases). The CDR3 sequence is 13 residues long. Trimming left V 5 bases short and J 4 bases short, with 11 bases between. In germline, CDR1 is MNHNY, CDR2 SVGAGI (reference sequence). DNA for the CDR3: TGTGCCAGCAGTCCCGGGACAACCTATGGCTACACCTTC. Protein product: CASSPGTTYGYTF.

V and J are TRBV5-4 and TRBJ2-2; 8 positions agree with TRBD2. The V and J ends lost 4 bases and 4 bases, in that order; junction bases with no gene match: 12. In germline, CDR1 is SGHNT, CDR2 YYREEE (reference sequence). The CDR3 is 17 amino acids. The CDR3 sequence is CASSPREAPLATGELFF. As DNA, the CDR3 is TGTGCCAGCAGCCCGCGGGAGGCTCCCTTGGCCACCGGGGAGCTGTTTTTT.

The chain links TRBV27 to TRBJ2-6; D call uncertain. V shed 3 bases and J shed 3 bases, with 3 bases lying between them. The CDR3 runs 13 residues. From germline, CDR1 is MNHEY and CDR2 SMNVEV (reference sequence). CDR3 protein: CASSFIGANVLTF. In DNA form, the CDR3 reads TGTGCCAGCAGTTTCATTGGGGCCAACGTCCTGACTTTC. Combining the CDR3 with reference TRBV27 and TRBJ2-6 gives the whole variable domain EAQVTQNPRYLITVTGKKLTVTCSQNMNHEYMSWYRQDPGLGLRQIYYSMNVEVTDKGDVPEGYKVSRKEKRNFPLILESPSPNQTSLYFCASSFIGANVLTFGAGSRLTVL.

The rearrangement links TRBV14 to TRBJ1-2; 7 nucleotides line up with TRBD1. The V and J ends lost 1 base and 0 bases, in that order; junction bases with no gene match: 8. Germline CDR1 and CDR2: SGHDN and FVKESK. This CDR3 contains 17 residues. The CDR3 DNA reads TGTGCCAGCAGCCAAGCGACGGGGACAGCGGCTAACTATGGCTACACCTTC. As protein: CASSQATGTAANYGYTF.

This chain uses TRBV27 with TRBJ2-3; TRBD2 might be the D (5 bases). Trimming removed 7 bases from V and 6 bases from J, with 17 bases in between. The CDR3 sequence is 14 residues long. Germline V gives CDR1 MNHEY, CDR2 SMNVEV (reference sequence). CDR3 protein: CASKGGTRADTQYF. CDR3 in DNA: TGTGCCAGCAAAGGCGGAACTAGAGCGGATACGCAGTATTTT.

This chain links TRBV5-1 with TRBJ1-2; 7 bases align to TRBD1. With V trimmed by 7 bases and J by 0 bases, 9 bases remained unmatched. CDR3 length: 15 residues. Germline CDR1 SGHRS, CDR2 YFSETQ. CDR3 protein: CASATRTGSNYGYTF. In DNA, the CDR3 is TGCGCCAGCGCAACCAGGACAGGCTCTAACTATGGCTACACCTTC.

The chain couples TRBV4-2 to TRBJ2-7; tentative D call: TRBD1 (6 bases). Trimming cost V 3 bases and J 3 bases, with 15 bases left between them. The CDR3 runs 15 residues. Germline values: CDR1 LGHNA, CDR2 YNFKEQ. The CDR3 loop is CASSQVMDSSYEQYF. CDR3 coding DNA: TGTGCCAGCAGCCAGGTCATGGACAGTAGCTACGAGCAGTACTTC.

V is TRBV4-1 and J is TRBJ1-5; 8 bases fit TRBD1. V trimming: 5 bases; J trimming: 9 bases; junction bases outside the gene matches: 3. This CDR3 is 12 amino acids long. Germline V lookup: CDR1 MGHRA, CDR2 YSYEKL. CDR3: CASSNGQGPQHF. The CDR3 DNA follows: TGCGCCAGCAGCAACGGACAGGGGCCCCAGCATTTT.

This clone appeared once. The chain joins TRBV6-1 to TRBJ2-3; 7 bases align to TRBD1. The CDR3 is 15 residues long. The V segment lost 4 bases and the J segment 2 bases; nucleotides outside the gene matches: 6. The V gene's germline CDR1 is MNHNS and CDR2 SASEGT. Here the CDR3 reads CASSGVGTATDTQYF. CDR3 bases: TGTGCCAGCAGTGGCGTAGGGACAGCCACAGATACGCAGTATTTT.

This sequence joins TRBV10-3 and TRBJ1-4, with D unclear. Between the trimmed V and J ends, which lost 2 bases and 8 bases, there was a span of 12 bases. The CDR3 runs 14 residues. Germline CDR1 ENHRY, CDR2 SYGVKD. The CDR3 spells CAISEISSGEKLFF. CDR3 DNA: TGTGCCATCAGTGAGATTTCCTCGGGAGAAAAACTGTTTTTT.

The CDR3 DNA is TGTGCCAGCAGCTTCTGGGGCGATGGCTACACCTTC. Translated, it gives CASSFWGDGYTF. The gene calls are TRBV7-9 and TRBJ1-2; D perhaps matches TRBD1 (5 bases). Trimming removed 3 bases from V and 6 bases from J, with 8 bases in between. Germline values: CDR1 SEHNR, CDR2 FQNEAQ (reference sequence). The CDR3 totals 12 residues.

The genes are TRBV7-5 and TRBJ1-1. TRBV7-5 is a pseudogene segment. The CDR3 consists of 14 residues. CDR3 DNA sequence: TGTGTCAGAAGCTTCAGGGCGCGGGGTACTGAAGCTTTCTTT. Translated, it gives CVRSFRARGTEAFF.

The chain links TRBV4-1 to TRBJ2-7; 9 nucleotides align to TRBD2. Looked up from germline, CDR1 is MGHRA and CDR2 is YSYEKL. The CDR3 extends over 15 amino acids. Unmatched junction bases numbered 11, after V lost 4 bases and J lost 7 bases. DNA of the CDR3: TGCGCCAGCAGCCTTCCAGCGGGGGGTCCTGGGGAGCAGTACTTC. Its translation: CASSLPAGGPGEQYF.

The genes are TRBV27 and TRBJ2-7, with D perhaps matching TRBD2 (6 bases). Trimming pared 8 bases from V and 2 bases from J, leaving 10 bases between. CDR1 is MNHEY, CDR2 SMNVEV, per germline (reference sequence). The CDR3 is 12 residues long. The CDR3 spells CASWRAPYEQYF. The DNA for the CDR3 is TGTGCCAGCTGGAGGGCCCCCTACGAGCAGTACTTC.

This sequence joins TRBV5-1 and TRBJ2-7, with D possibly TRBD1 on 5 matching bases. Germline-derived CDR1 and CDR2 are SGHRS and YFSETQ. V lost 0 bases and J lost 6, with 13 bases in between. This CDR3 spans 14 amino acids. The CDR3 reads CASSLGQGWPEQYF. In nucleotides, the CDR3 is TGCGCCAGCAGCTTGGGGCAGGGATGGCCCGAGCAGTACTTC. Combining the CDR3 with reference TRBV5-1 and TRBJ2-7 gives the whole variable domain KAGVTQTPRYLIKTRGQQVTLSCSPISGHRSVSWYQQTPGQGLQFLFEYFSETQRNKGNFPGRFSGRQFSNSRSEMNVSTLELGDSALYLCASSLGQGWPEQYFGPGTRLTVT.

The V call is TRBV6-5, the J call TRBJ2-2; 11 bases align to TRBD1. Trimming took 3 bases from V and 6 from J; bases not matched to a gene: 6. The germline V gene encodes CDR1 MNHEY and CDR2 SVGAGI. The CDR3 consists of 16 residues. The CDR3 sequence: CASSYKGTGGSGELFF. CDR3 coding DNA: TGTGCCAGCAGTTATAAAGGGACAGGGGGATCCGGGGAGCTGTTTTTT.

This clone appeared a single time. This chain joins TRBV9 and TRBJ2-7; TRBD2 matches at 7 bases. CDR1 is SGDLS, CDR2 YYNGEE, per germline. This CDR3 contains 14 residues. V trimming: 2 bases; J trimming: 0 bases; junction bases outside the gene matches: 2. DNA for the CDR3: TGTGCCAGCAGCGTGTCTAGCGGCTCCTACGAGCAGTACTTC. The encoded protein is CASSVSSGSYEQYF.

The chain carries TRBV15 and TRBJ1-5, with D possibly TRBD1 on 5 matching bases. Germline loops: CDR1 LNHNV, CDR2 YYDKDF (reference sequence). Trimming cost V 0 bases and J 2 bases, with 8 bases left between them. The CDR3 runs 15 residues. The DNA for the CDR3 is TGTGCCACCAGCAGAGAAGGGGCCGGCAATCAGCCCCAGCATTTT. Amino acid sequence: CATSREGAGNQPQHF.

The chain employs TRBV6-1 and TRBJ2-7; 8 bases are shared with TRBD2. Per germline, CDR1 MNHNS and CDR2 SASEGT. V trimming: 7 bases; J trimming: 6 bases; junction bases outside the gene matches: 5. The CDR3 is 12 amino acids. CDR3: CASTREGLEQYF. The DNA for the CDR3 is TGTGCCAGCACCCGGGAGGGCCTCGAGCAGTACTTC.

On this clone itself: One end of the junction varies from germline; a read error may be responsible. The chain links TRBV9 to TRBJ1-2, with D tentatively TRBD1 (6 bases). Germline lookup yields CDR1 SGDLS and CDR2 YYNGEE. This CDR3 has 12 amino acids. The CDR3 region has the DNA TGTGCCGGCAGCGTGGGAACAGGGGGCTACACCTTC. This codes for CAGSVGTGGYTF. The full variable domain, in which reference TRBV9 and TRBJ1-2 provide the parts outside the CDR3, is DSGVTQTPKHLITATGQRVTLRCSPRSGDLSVYWYQQSLDQGLQFLIQYYNGEERAKGNILERFSAQQFPDLHSELNLSSLELGDSALYFCAGSVGTGGYTFGSGTRLTVV.